The TCR beta chain described here comes from a study of CD8 T cells in ankylosing spondylitis. Broader study findings: Enrichment of disease-linked clones was reportedly significant in matched ankylosing spondylitis synovial fluid. Disease-linked clones had a CD8+ phenotype and relatively low frequency in peripheral blood. What seemed typical of ankylosing spondylitis blood was a TCR beta motif built from about 8 highly homologous variants.

5'-RACE, quantitative and with molecular barcodes, yielded the TCR beta libraries. TCRdb re-called the 5' RACE reads with MiXCR, one entry per CDR3 protein. The table lists 200,000 to 300,000 distinct CDR3 sequences, approximately 7.6% of them singletons. This clonotype showed up just a few times. Its specificity is unknown. The sequence derives from a female donor with ankylosing spondylitis or in good health (not recorded which). The sequencing input was blood, either unsorted or a sorted T cell fraction (not recorded which).

The CDR3 here is CASSPTTGTTSYEQYF. The CDR3, as DNA: TGCGCCAGCAGCCCAACGACAGGGACGACCTCCTACGAGCAGTACTTC. This chain links TRBV5-1 with TRBJ2-7; TRBD1 matches at 7 bases. V lost 4 bases, J lost 0 bases, and 10 bases stayed unmatched. The CDR3 covers 16 residues. Germline-derived CDR1 and CDR2 are SGHRS and YFSETQ.